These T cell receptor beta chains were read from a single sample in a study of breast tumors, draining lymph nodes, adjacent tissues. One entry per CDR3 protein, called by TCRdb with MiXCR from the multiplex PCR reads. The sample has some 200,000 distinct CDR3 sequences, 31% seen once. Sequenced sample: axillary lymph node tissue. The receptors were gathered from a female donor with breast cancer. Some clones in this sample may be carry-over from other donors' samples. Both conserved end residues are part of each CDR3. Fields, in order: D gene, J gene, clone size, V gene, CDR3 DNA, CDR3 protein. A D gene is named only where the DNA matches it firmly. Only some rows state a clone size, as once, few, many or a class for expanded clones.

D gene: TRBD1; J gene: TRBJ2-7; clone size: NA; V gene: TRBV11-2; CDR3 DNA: TGTGCCAGCAGCGGTCGGACAGGGGTCTACGAGCAGTACTTC; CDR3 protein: CASSGRTGVYEQYF
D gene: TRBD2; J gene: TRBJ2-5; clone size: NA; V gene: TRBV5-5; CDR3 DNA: TGTGCCAGCAGCCTAGGACTAGCGGAGGGGCAAGAGACCCAGTACTTC; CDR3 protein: CASSLGLAEGQETQYF
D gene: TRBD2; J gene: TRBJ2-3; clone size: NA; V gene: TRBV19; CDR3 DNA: TGTGCCAGTAGTACGCTAGCGGGAGGGCGGGGAGATACGCAGTATTTT; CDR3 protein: CASSTLAGGRGDTQYF
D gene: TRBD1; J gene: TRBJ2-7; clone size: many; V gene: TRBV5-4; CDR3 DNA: TGTGCCAGCAGCTCCTACAGGGGGCGGGACGAGCAGTACTTC; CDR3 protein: CASSSYRGRDEQYF
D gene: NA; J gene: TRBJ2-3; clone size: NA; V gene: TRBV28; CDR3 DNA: TGTGCCAGCAGCCTTATAGTCAGGGGAGCCACAGATACGCAGTATTTT; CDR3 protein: CASSLIVRGATDTQYF
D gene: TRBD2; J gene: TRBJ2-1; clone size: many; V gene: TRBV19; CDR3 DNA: TGTGCCAGTAGTATAGTTACTAGCGGGACCAATGAGCAGTTCTTC; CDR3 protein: CASSIVTSGTNEQFF
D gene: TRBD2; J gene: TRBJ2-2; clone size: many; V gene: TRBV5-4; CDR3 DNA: TGTGCCAGCAGATACAGCGGGAGGAAATCCGGGGAGCTGTTTTTT; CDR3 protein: CASRYSGRKSGELFF
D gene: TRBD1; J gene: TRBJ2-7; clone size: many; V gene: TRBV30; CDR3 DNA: TGTGCCTGGCGCGGGGACAGGGGAAGCGGGACCTACGAGCAGTACTTC; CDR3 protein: CAWRGDRGSGTYEQYF
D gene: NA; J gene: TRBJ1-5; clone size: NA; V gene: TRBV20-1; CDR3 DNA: TGCAGTGCTAGAGATGGGGCGCGCAATCAGCCCCAGCATTTT; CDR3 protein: CSARDGARNQPQHF
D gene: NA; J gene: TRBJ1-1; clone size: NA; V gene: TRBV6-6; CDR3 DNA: TGTGCCAGCAGTTCGTATGGGGCCGAGGCTGAAGCTTTCTTT; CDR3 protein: CASSSYGAEAEAFF
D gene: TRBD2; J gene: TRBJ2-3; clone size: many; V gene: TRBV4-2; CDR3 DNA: TGTGCCAGCAGCCAGGGTCGCGGGGGGGGTTCCACAGATACGCAGTATTTT; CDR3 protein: CASSQGRGGGSTDTQYF
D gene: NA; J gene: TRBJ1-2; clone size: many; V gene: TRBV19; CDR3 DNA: TGTGCCAGTACCACCGGAGACGGATGGGGCTACACCTTC; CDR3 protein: CASTTGDGWGYTF
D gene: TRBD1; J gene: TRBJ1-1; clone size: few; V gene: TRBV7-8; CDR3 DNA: TGTGCCAGCAGAACCGATAGGGACAGGGGCTCTGAAGCTTTCTTT; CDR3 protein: CASRTDRDRGSEAFF
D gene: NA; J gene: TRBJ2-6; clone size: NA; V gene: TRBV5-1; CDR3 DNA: TGCGCCAGCAGCCGGGGCGGGTCTGGGGCCAACGTCCTGACTTTC; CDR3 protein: CASSRGGSGANVLTF
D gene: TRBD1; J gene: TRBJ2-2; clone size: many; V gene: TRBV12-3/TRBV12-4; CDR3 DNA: TGTGCCAGCACCCAAAGGACAGGGTTGCGACCCGGGGAGCTGTTTTTT; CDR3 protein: CASTQRTGLRPGELFF
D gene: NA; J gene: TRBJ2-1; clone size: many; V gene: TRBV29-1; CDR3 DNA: TGCAGTGCTGCGGTTTTGGGCTCTGAGCAGTTCTTC; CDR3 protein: CSAAVLGSEQFF
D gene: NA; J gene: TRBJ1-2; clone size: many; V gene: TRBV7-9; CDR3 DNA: TGTGCCAGCAGCTTAGGAACTCAGGGTGCCGGCTACACCTTC; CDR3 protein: CASSLGTQGAGYTF
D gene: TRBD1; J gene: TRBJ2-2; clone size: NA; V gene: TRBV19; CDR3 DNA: TGTGCCAGTAGTATGGGACAGGCGAACACCGGGGAGCTGTCTTGG; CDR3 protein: CASSMGQANTGELSW
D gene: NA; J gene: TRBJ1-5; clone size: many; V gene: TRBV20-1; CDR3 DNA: TGCAGTGCCCGCCTTTATAGCAATCAGCCCCAGCATTTT; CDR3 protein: CSARLYSNQPQHF
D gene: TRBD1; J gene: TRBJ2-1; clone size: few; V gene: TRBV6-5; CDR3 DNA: TGTGCCAGCTATTGGGACCCAGGGGACAGCCACTACAATGAGCAGTTCTTC; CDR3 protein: CASYWDPGDSHYNEQFF
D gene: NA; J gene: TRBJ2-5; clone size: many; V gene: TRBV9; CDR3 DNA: TGTGCCAGCAGCGTAGGAGGGGAGGGGGCGGGGGAGACCCAGTACTTC; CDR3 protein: CASSVGGEGAGETQYF
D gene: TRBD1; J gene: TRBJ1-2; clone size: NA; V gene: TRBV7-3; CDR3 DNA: TGTGCCAGCAGCTTAAGGTCGCGGACAGGGTTTAGCTATGGCTACACCTTC; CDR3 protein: CASSLRSRTGFSYGYTF
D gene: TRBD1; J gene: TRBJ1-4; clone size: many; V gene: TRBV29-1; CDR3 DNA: TGCAGCGGACAGGGGAATGATGAAAAACTGTTTTTT; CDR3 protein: CSGQGNDEKLFF
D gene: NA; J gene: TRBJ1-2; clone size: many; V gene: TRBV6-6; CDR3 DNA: TGTGCCAGCGCCCGACAGACTAACTATGGCTACACCTTC; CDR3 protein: CASARQTNYGYTF
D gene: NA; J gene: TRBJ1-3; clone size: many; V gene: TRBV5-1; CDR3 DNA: TGCGCCAGCAGCTTAAGTTCTTCAAGGGGAAACACCATATATTTT; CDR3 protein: CASSLSSSRGNTIYF
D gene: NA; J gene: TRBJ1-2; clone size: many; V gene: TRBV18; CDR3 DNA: TGTGCCAGCTCACCACGGGGGGATGGCTACACCTTC; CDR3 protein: CASSPRGDGYTF
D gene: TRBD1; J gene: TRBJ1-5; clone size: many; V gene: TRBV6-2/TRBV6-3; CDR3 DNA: TGTGCCAGCAGTCGGACAGGGCGTAGCAATCAGCCCCAGCATTTT; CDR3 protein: CASSRTGRSNQPQHF
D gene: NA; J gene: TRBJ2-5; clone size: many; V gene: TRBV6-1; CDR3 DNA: TGTGCCAGCAGTGAAGGGGCCGGGAGAGAGACCCAGTACTTC; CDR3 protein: CASSEGAGRETQYF
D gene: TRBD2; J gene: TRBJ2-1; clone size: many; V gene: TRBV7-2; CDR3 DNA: TGTGCCAGCAGCTCTGGCGGGAGTATCAATGAGCAGTTCTTC; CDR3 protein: CASSSGGSINEQFF
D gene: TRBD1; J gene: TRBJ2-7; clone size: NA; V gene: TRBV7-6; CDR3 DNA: TGTGCTACCCGGGACAGAGGGTACGAGCAGTACTTC; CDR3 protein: CATRDRGYEQYF
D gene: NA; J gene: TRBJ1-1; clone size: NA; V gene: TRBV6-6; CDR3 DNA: TGTGCCAGCAGCGCGACAAGGGTGAACACTGAAGCTTTCTTT; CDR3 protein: CASSATRVNTEAFF
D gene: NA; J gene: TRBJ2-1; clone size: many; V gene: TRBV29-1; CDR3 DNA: TGCAGCTACAGGACAAGCTACAATGAGCAGTTCTTC; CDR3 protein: CSYRTSYNEQFF
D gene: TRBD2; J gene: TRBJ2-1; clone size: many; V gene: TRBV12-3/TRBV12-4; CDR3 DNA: TGTGCCAGCAGCCCCCCCGGGACTAGCGGCTACAATGAGCAGTTCTTC; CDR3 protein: CASSPPGTSGYNEQFF
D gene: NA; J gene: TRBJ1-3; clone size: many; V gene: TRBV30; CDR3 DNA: TGTGCCTGGAGACCCTCTGGAAACACCATATATTTT; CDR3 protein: CAWRPSGNTIYF
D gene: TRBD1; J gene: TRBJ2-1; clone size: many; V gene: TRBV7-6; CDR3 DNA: TGTGCCAGCAGCGTCGACAGGGATGAGCAGTTCTTC; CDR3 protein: CASSVDRDEQFF
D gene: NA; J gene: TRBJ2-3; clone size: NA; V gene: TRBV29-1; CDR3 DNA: TGCAGCGTTGAAGTAGGGGGCACAGATACGCAGTATTTT; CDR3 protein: CSVEVGGTDTQYF
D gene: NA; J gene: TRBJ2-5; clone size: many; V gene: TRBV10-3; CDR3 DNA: TGTGCCATCAGTCGGAGGGGAGTTGTGGGAGAGACCCAGTACTTC; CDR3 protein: CAISRRGVVGETQYF
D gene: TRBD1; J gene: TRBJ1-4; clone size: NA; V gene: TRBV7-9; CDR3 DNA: TGTGCCAGCAGCTTAGAAGGGGGCAGGAACACCGGGGAGGGTGAAAAACTGTTTTTT; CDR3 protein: CASSLEGGRNTGEGEKLFF
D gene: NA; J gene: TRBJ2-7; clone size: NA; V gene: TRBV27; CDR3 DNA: TGTGCCATGAAACCCTACGAGCAGTACTTC; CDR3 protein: CAMKPYEQYF
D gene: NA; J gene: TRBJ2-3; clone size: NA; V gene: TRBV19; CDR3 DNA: TGTGCCAGTAGTACATCAGGGGAGGTCACAGATACGCAGTATTTT; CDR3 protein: CASSTSGEVTDTQYF
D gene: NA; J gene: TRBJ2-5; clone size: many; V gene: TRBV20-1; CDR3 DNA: TGCAGTGCTAGCGTACCTGAGAAGACCCAGTACTTC; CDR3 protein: CSASVPEKTQYF